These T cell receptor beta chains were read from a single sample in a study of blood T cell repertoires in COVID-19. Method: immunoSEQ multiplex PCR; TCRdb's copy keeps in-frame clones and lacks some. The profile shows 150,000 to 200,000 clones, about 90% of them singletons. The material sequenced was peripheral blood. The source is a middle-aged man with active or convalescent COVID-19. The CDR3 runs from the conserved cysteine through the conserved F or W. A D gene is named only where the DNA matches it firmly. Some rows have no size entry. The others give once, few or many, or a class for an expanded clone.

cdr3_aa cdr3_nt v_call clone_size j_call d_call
CASSQEGGNGQPQHF TGTGCCAGCAGCCAAGAAGGAGGGAATGGTCAGCCCCAGCATTTT TRBV3-1/TRBV3-2 . TRBJ1-5 .
CASSPLRGPDYGYTF TGTGCCAGCAGTCCACTCAGGGGTCCCGACTATGGCTACACCTTC TRBV6-5 . TRBJ1-2 .
CASSTGNNSPLHF TGTGCCAGCAGCACAGGGAATAATTCACCCCTCCACTTT TRBV5-4 . TRBJ1-6 .
CASYPSQGARGYTF TGTGCCAGCTATCCATCACAGGGGGCGAGGGGCTACACCTTC TRBV28 once TRBJ1-2 TRBD1
CASSQGTGAFGGAYNEQFF TGTGCCAGCAGCCAAGGGACAGGGGCCTTCGGGGGGGCCTACAATGAGCAGTTCTTC TRBV3-1/TRBV3-2 . TRBJ2-1 .
CASSLTQAYGYTF TGTGCCAGCAGTTTAACACAGGCCTATGGCTACACCTTC TRBV28 . TRBJ1-2 .
CASSLSGNTEAFF TGTGCCAGCAGTTTAAGCGGAAACACTGAAGCTTTCTTT TRBV12-3/TRBV12-4 . TRBJ1-1 .
CASSQVLRFYNNEQFF TGCGCCAGCAGCCAAGTCTTGAGGTTCTACAACAATGAGCAGTTCTTC TRBV4-1 . TRBJ2-1 .
CASSQDRGTDQTQYF TGTGCCAGCAGCCAAGATCGCGGGACAGATCAGACCCAGTACTTC TRBV4-2 . TRBJ2-5 .
CAWVTGINYGYTF TGTGCCTGGGTTACCGGGATTAACTATGGCTACACCTTC TRBV30 . TRBJ1-2 .
CASSLLPRLGRGQETQYF TGCGCCAGCAGCCTCCTACCGAGACTAGGACGGGGCCAAGAGACCCAGTACTTC TRBV5-1 . TRBJ2-5 .
CASNAGGISTEAFF TGTGCCAGCAACGCCGGAGGGATAAGCACTGAAGCTTTCTTT TRBV11-1 . TRBJ1-1 .
CASSIRGGNGYTF TGTGCCAGTAGTATTCGGGGAGGGAATGGCTACACCTTC TRBV19 . TRBJ1-2 .
CASRVAGGPTDTQYF TGTGCCAGCAGGGTAGCGGGGGGGCCGACAGATACGCAGTATTTT TRBV2 once TRBJ2-3 TRBD2
CASSLVLAGGRNEQFF TGTGCCAGCAGCTTAGTTTTGGCGGGGGGGCGGAATGAGCAGTTCTTC TRBV11-2 . TRBJ2-1 TRBD2
CATSGGGQGNTEAFF TGTGCCACCTCCGGGGGGGGACAGGGAAACACTGAAGCTTTCTTT TRBV24-1 . TRBJ1-1 TRBD1
CASSFSRGTYEQYF TGCGCCAGCAGCTTCTCCAGGGGGACCTACGAGCAGTACTTC TRBV5-1 . TRBJ2-7 TRBD1
CSVAPGQGGGNTIYF TGCAGCGTAGCTCCGGGACAGGGAGGCGGAAACACCATATATTTT TRBV29-1 . TRBJ1-3 TRBD1
CASSLGPGGVDEAFF TGCGCCAGCAGCTTGGGGCCAGGGGGCGTAGATGAAGCTTTCTTT TRBV5-1 few TRBJ1-1 TRBD1
CASSLSTGDQPQHF TGTGCCAGCAGCTTAAGTACAGGGGATCAGCCCCAGCATTTT TRBV7-2 few TRBJ1-5 TRBD1
CASSGLGLAAQQPQHF TGTGCCAGCAGTGGCCTGGGTTTGGCGGCCCAACAGCCCCAGCATTTT TRBV2 . TRBJ1-5 .
CASSPRVRTGADTQYF TGTGCCAGCAGCCCCCGGGTGCGGACGGGAGCAGATACGCAGTATTTT TRBV7-9 once TRBJ2-3 .
CASSQNSNGNQPQHF TGCGCCAGCAGCCAAAACTCTAATGGCAATCAGCCCCAGCATTTT TRBV4-3 . TRBJ1-5 .
CASRLDGEFEAFF TGTGCCAGCAGGCTGGACGGGGAGTTTGAAGCTTTCTTT TRBV12-3/TRBV12-4 . TRBJ1-1 .
CASSRSTGPYEQYF TGTGCCAGCAGTCGGTCGACAGGGCCCTACGAGCAGTACTTC TRBV6-6 few TRBJ2-7 TRBD1
CASRQGWGGYTF TGTGCCAGTAGGCAGGGCTGGGGTGGCTACACCTTC TRBV19 . TRBJ1-2 .
CASSPGGTGIDYGYTF TGTGCCAGCAGCCCTGGGGGGACAGGGATAGACTATGGCTACACCTTC TRBV5-5 few TRBJ1-2 TRBD1
CASSLDLPDEQFF TGTGCCAGCAGCTTAGATTTGCCGGATGAGCAGTTCTTC TRBV11-2 . TRBJ2-1 .
CASSILGDGVPGELFF TGTGCCAGTAGTATTTTAGGGGATGGAGTACCCGGGGAGCTGTTTTTT TRBV19 . TRBJ2-2 .
CASSLSAAGGSYEQYF TGCGCCAGCAGCTTGTCAGCGGCGGGGGGCTCCTACGAGCAGTACTTC TRBV5-1 . TRBJ2-7 TRBD2
CASSYGTGNNYGYTF TGTGCCAGCAGTTACGGGACAGGGAATAACTATGGCTACACCTTC TRBV6-5 . TRBJ1-2 TRBD1
CASSVWAIGNTIYF TGTGCCAGCAGCGTATGGGCAATTGGAAACACCATATATTTT TRBV9 . TRBJ1-3 .
CASSARDRELSYEQYF TGCGCCAGCAGTGCCCGGGACAGGGAACTATCCTACGAGCAGTACTTC TRBV10-2 few TRBJ2-7 TRBD1
CASSPPDRVRTEAFF TGTGCCAGCTCACCACCAGACAGGGTAAGAACTGAAGCTTTCTTT TRBV18 . TRBJ1-1 TRBD1
CAWSVSSYEQYF TGTGCCTGGAGTGTTTCTTCCTACGAGCAGTACTTC TRBV30 . TRBJ2-7 .
CASKNEAEAFF TGCGCCAGCAAGAATGAGGCTGAAGCTTTCTTT TRBV5-1 . TRBJ1-1 .
CASSLLEGRAATEAFF TGCGCCAGCAGCTTGTTGGAGGGCAGGGCGGCCACTGAAGCTTTCTTT TRBV5-1 . TRBJ1-1 .
CASIITCYGYTF TGTGCCAGCATTATAACTTGCTATGGCTACACCTTC TRBV12-3/TRBV12-4 . TRBJ1-2 .
CASRTSERDTQYF TGTGCCAGTAGAACTAGCGAGAGGGATACGCAGTATTTT TRBV19 . TRBJ2-3 TRBD2
CASSVLNRGPKIVTEAFF TGTGCCAGCAGTGTCCTCAACAGGGGGCCCAAAATAGTTACTGAAGCTTTCTTT TRBV2 . TRBJ1-1 TRBD1
CASSRDRAGGNTIYF TGCGCCAGCAGCCGGGACAGGGCAGGAGGAAACACCATATATTTT TRBV5-1 . TRBJ1-3 TRBD1